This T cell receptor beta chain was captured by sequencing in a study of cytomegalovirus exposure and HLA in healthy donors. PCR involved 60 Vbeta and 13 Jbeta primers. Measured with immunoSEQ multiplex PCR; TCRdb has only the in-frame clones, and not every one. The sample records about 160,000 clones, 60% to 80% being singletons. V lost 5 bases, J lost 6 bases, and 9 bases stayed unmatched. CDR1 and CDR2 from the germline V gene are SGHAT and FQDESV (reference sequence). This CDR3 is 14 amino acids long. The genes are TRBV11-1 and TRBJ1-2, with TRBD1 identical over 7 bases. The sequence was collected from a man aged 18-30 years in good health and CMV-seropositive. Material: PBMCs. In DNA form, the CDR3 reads TGTGCCAGCAGCAAGGCCGGGACAGCTAATGGCTACACCTTC. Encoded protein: CASSKAGTANGYTF.